Sequencing of this T cell receptor beta chain was carried out in a study of OX40 agonist ivuxolimab in advanced cancers. TCRdb's table, derived via immunoSEQ multiplex PCR, lists solely in-frame clones and lacks some. This sample has more than 75,000 clones, with under 90% found just once. Trimming removed 2 bases at V and 8 bases at J, with 10 bases between. The germline gives CDR1 MNHEY, CDR2 SVGAGI. The CDR3 has 13 residues. This sequence was found in an adult with an advanced solid tumor such as melanoma, head and neck, liver or kidney cancer. The genes are TRBV6-5 and TRBJ2-1, with D tentatively TRBD1 (6 bases). The starting material was CD4+ or CD8+ T cells sorted from blood, obtained in a trial of the OX40 agonist ivuxolimab. CDR3 in amino acids: CASSYLNRDEQFF. The CDR3 nucleotides read TGTGCCAGCAGTTACCTCAACAGGGATGAGCAGTTCTTC.